The source of this T cell receptor beta chain is a study of blood T cell repertoires in COVID-19. Recovered status applied to Cohort 3 donors who had two consecutive negative PCRs. It also applied to those with clearance or with symptom resolution. Per the germline V gene, CDR1 is KGHSH and CDR2 is LQKENI. V lost 6 bases, J lost 3 bases, and 12 bases lay in between. The CDR3 is 14 amino acids. Clones were read by immunoSEQ multiplex PCR, and TCRdb kept only the in-frame ones, dropping some. Among about 350,000 clones listed, approximately 84% were seen once. The sequenced sample consisted of PBMCs or T cells enriched from blood (not recorded which). The receptor's source is a woman aged 25 to 39 who had recovered from COVID-19. The chain has TRBV18 and TRBJ1-3; tentative D call: TRBD1 (5 bases). CDR3 nucleotide sequence: TGTGCCAGCTCGGGGCAGTTAGATGGAAACACCATATATTTT. Translation: CASSGQLDGNTIYF. Using reference TRBV18 and TRBJ1-3 for the parts outside the CDR3, the full variable domain is NAGVMQNPRHLVRRRGQEARLRCSPMKGHSHVYWYRQLPEEGLKFMVYLQKENIIDESGMPKERFSAEFPKEGPSILRIQQVVRGDSAAYFCASSGQLDGNTIYFGEGSWLTVV.